Listed below are T cell receptor beta chains from one sample, sequenced in a study of graft-versus-host responses after intestinal transplantation. Their specific antigens are unknown. Repertoires were generated with immunoSEQ multiplex PCR, while TCRdb's copy carries only in-frame clones and drops some. This table holds 130,000 or so clones, 85% to 95% found once. The specimen comprised unstimulated CD4+ T cells sorted from spleen or lymph node cells, sampled before intestinal transplant. Receptors were obtained from a human donor who received an intestinal transplant. The conserved cysteine and the conserved F or W are not part of the CDR3 here. A D gene is named only where the DNA matches it firmly.

v_call	d_call	j_call	cdr3_aa
TRBV18	-	-	ASSPYHREGATYEQY
TRBV7-2	-	TRBJ2-6	ASSPFGAWGANVLT
TRBV10-3	TRBD2	TRBJ2-1	AISESLSTSSKSSYNEQF
TRBV5-1	TRBD1	TRBJ2-7	ASSLPGQGHEQY
TRBV5-4	-	TRBJ2-1	ASSLGRPSTGSYNEQF
TRBV4-1	-	TRBJ1-2	ASSFPSKRVGSTNYGYT
TRBV7-9	-	TRBJ1-2	ASSLERPSRTNYGYT
TRBV2	-	TRBJ2-1	ASSEQGPSYNEQF
TRBV11-2	-	TRBJ1-1	ASSGQYTEAF
TRBV11-3	-	TRBJ1-1	ASRKNTEAF
TRBV7-2	TRBD2	TRBJ2-7	ASSFGAGPETYEQY
TRBV7-3	-	TRBJ2-6	ASSLTLVFGAGANVLT
TRBV18	TRBD2	TRBJ2-3	ASSPQGLADTQY
TRBV6-5	-	TRBJ2-3	ASSPRPIQDTQY
TRBV9	-	TRBJ2-1	ASSVGSTEHNEQF
TRBV5-1	-	TRBJ2-7	ASSFQGGNEQY
TRBV5-4	-	TRBJ2-2	ASSGSGDGELF
TRBV6-5	-	TRBJ1-1	ASRWTAEAF
TRBV27	TRBD2	TRBJ2-7	ASRSSGGAYEQY
TRBV5-5	-	TRBJ2-3	ASSRRRGRLDTQY
TRBV5-8	-	TRBJ1-5	ASSSGIYSNQPQH
TRBV7-6	-	TRBJ1-4	ASSRGRGPNEKLF